This TCR beta chain was retrieved from a study of Ad26.COV2.S vaccination and SARS-CoV-2 variants. The J segment lost 3 bases and the V segment lost 4 bases, leaving 0 bases of the junction unmatched. The CDR3 runs to 12 residues. The V gene's germline CDR1 is SGHDN and CDR2 FVKESK. Regarding treatment: 15 to 20 received Ad26.COV2.S at low or high dose, single or two shots; a few received placebo; per-sample allocation not given. Collection of samples fell on day 63 after the first vaccine or placebo injection. An Ad26 vector was used to express Wuhan-strain SARS-CoV-2 spike as the vaccine. Repertoires were generated with immunoSEQ multiplex PCR, while TCRdb's copy carries only in-frame clones and drops some. The data contain 400,000 to 500,000 clones, roughly 89% of them singletons.

The origin of this receptor is a person aged 18 to 59 who received the Ad26.COV2.S COVID-19 vaccine or a placebo. This chain connects TRBV14 to TRBJ2-7, with 7 bases lining up with TRBD1. The sequencing used peripheral blood, collected in a trial of Ad26.COV2.S vaccine versus placebo. The CDR3 reads CASSRDSYEQYF. CDR3 sequence (DNA): TGTGCCAGCAGCCGGGACAGCTACGAGCAGTACTTC.